Sequencing of this T cell receptor (beta chain) was carried out in a study of blood T cell repertoires in COVID-19. Study summary: Both acute and convalescent COVID-19 samples were obtained from the United States, Italy and Spain. T cells, B-cell-depleted T cells, or PBMCs provided the cDNA or gDNA that served as material.

Sequenced by immunoSEQ multiplex PCR; TCRdb stores in-frame clones only, minus some. The table includes roughly 70,000 clones, about 80% detected once. The sample consisted of peripheral blood. This TCR was sampled from a woman in her 70s with acute or convalescent COVID-19.

CDR3 coding DNA: TGTGCCAGCAGCCAGCACAGGGGGAACACCGGGGAGCTGTTTTTT. This sequence encodes CASSQHRGNTGELFF. This sequence joins TRBV14 and TRBJ2-2; 7 bases map to TRBD1. The CDR3 covers 15 residues. V shed 3 bases, J shed 1 base, and the junction held 2 bases outside the gene matches. CDR1 and CDR2 (germline): SGHDN, FVKESK.